This T cell receptor (beta chain) was captured by sequencing in a study of graft-versus-host responses after intestinal transplantation. As for the study in general: For two to three years after anti-thymocyte globulin induction, all recipients took tacrolimus and steroids.

Points from the study as a whole: GvH clones surfaced in recipient marrow, some emerging earlier in ileum or blood.

In regard to this clone: Its antigen is currently unknown. Only one base separates this from a far larger clonotype, so it likely reflects a read error.

The method was immunoSEQ multiplex PCR; TCRdb's version includes in-frame clones alone and lacks a portion of them. The table has approximately 70,000 clones, roughly 90% seen once. CDR1 is SNHLY, CDR2 FYNNEI, per germline. Trimming removed 3 bases from V and 0 bases from J; junction bases left unmatched: 0. The CDR3 loop spans 15 amino acids. The rearrangement uses TRBV2 and TRBJ2-3, with 10 positions matching TRBD2. Sample: unstimulated CD8+ T cells sorted from spleen or lymph node cells, taken before intestinal transplant. The TCR originated in a human donor who received an intestinal transplant. CDR3 amino acids: CASSETSGSTDTQYF. The CDR3 nucleotides read TGTGCCAGCAGTGAGACTAGCGGGAGCACAGATACGCAGTATTTT.